This section outlines one TCR beta chain sequence together with its context. Antigen specificity is unknown. This entry is derived from a study of T cells in localized non-small cell lung cancer. Regarding the study as a whole: Uninvolved adjacent lung had the highest recorded T cell clonality, with tumor below it. Out of the top 100 tumor clones, a median around 57 were seen in adjacent lung.

The data were produced by immunoSEQ multiplex PCR, yet TCRdb's version contains in-frame clones alone and is incomplete. Of about 62,000 clones in the sample, roughly 76% are singletons; the top ten hold roughly 5%. Germline loops: CDR1 SGHRS, CDR2 YFSETQ. V lost 0 bases, J lost 7 bases, and 20 bases lay in between. The CDR3 has 17 residues. This chain joins TRBV5-1 and TRBJ2-1; D assignment may be TRBD1 or TRBD2 (5 bases each). The sample consisted of PBMCs, taken before any cancer treatment. The origin of this receptor is a man aged 40 to 70 with stage II lung adenocarcinoma. Here the CDR3 DNA reads TGCGCCAGCAGCTTGGGGATGGGTAGCGTGGGGCGGAATGAGCAGTTCTTC. Its protein is CASSLGMGSVGRNEQFF.